The following is a T cell receptor (beta chain) sequence with its context. No antigen is known for it. V was trimmed by 9 bases and J by 2 bases, leaving 17 bases between them. The CDR3 extends over 14 amino acids. CDR1 is LNHDA and CDR2 is SQIVND in the germline V gene (reference sequence). The data were obtained in a study of T cells in localized non-small cell lung cancer. Sequencing was performed with immunoSEQ multiplex PCR; in TCRdb, only in-frame clones are kept and a portion is missing. The table lists 100,000 to 150,000 clones, about 90% of them singletons, with over 1.5% in the top ten. Whole-study results and caveats: Adjacent lung was found to contain a median approximately 60 of the top 100 tumor clones.

The J gene is TRBJ2-7, the V gene TRBV19, with TRBD1 as a possible D gene (5 bases). Material: peripheral blood, obtained before any cancer treatment. The TCR originated in a female donor older than 55 with stage I lung adenocarcinoma. This CDR3 is CASQVGPLAYEQYF. The CDR3 DNA is TGTGCCAGCCAGGTGGGGCCTTTGGCCTACGAGCAGTACTTC. Full variable domain (missing parts from reference TRBV19 and TRBJ2-7): DGGITQSPKYLFRKEGQNVTLSCEQNLNHDAMYWYRQDPGQGLRLIYYSQIVNDFQKGDIAEGYSVSREKKESFPLTVTSAQKNPTAFYLCASQVGPLAYEQYFGPGTRLTVT.